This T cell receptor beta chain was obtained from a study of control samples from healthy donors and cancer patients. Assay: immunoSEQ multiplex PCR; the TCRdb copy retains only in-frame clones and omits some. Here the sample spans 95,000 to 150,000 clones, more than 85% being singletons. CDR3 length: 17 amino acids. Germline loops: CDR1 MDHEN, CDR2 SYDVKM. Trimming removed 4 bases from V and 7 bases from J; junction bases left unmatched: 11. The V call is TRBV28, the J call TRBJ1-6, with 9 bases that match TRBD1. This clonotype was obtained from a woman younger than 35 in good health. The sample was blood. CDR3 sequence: CASSSIGDGQGNSPLHF. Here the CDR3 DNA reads TGTGCCAGCAGTTCCATAGGCGACGGACAGGGGAATTCACCCCTCCACTTT.